This T cell receptor (beta chain) was found in a study of regulatory T cells in long-lasting Graves disease. As to time point: newly diagnosed GD, antithyroid drugs for less than 3 months. From PBMCs, RNA was extracted and then used to make the TCR library. Arm-PCR of CDR3 regions with iRepertoire HTBI primers generated TCR beta libraries. In TCRdb, the multiplex PCR reads were re-called with MiXCR into one record per CDR3 protein. The sample shows about 610,000 distinct CDR3 sequences, around 15% of them seen only once. This clonotype has ten or more counts. CDR3 length: 14 amino acids. V lost 3 bases and J lost 1, with 10 bases in between. Germline V lookup: CDR1 MDHEN, CDR2 SYDVKM. This same sample was also part of a study on T cells in Graves' hyperthyroidism and ophthalmopathy. That source adds: Through a model of 13 V-J features, ophthalmopathy was separated from stable hyperthyroidism.

Sequencing used peripheral blood mononuclear cells (PBMCs), obtained at new diagnosis, from a patient treated with antithyroid drugs. This receptor was taken from a man younger than 35 with Graves disease. The chain joins TRBV28 to TRBJ2-7; TRBD1 might be the D (6 bases). The CDR3 sequence is CASSFFTGSYEQYF. CDR3 bases: TGTGCCAGCAGTTTCTTTACAGGGTCCTACGAGCAGTACTTC.